This TCR beta chain stems from a study of blood T cell repertoires in COVID-19. Across the study: Collection of acute and convalescent COVID-19 samples took place in the United States, Italy and Spain.

CDR1 and CDR2 from the germline V gene are SQVTM and ANQGSEA. The CDR3 totals 14 residues. V was pared by 8 bases and J by 7 bases, with 7 bases of the junction left unmatched. The repertoire was sequenced with immunoSEQ multiplex PCR; TCRdb's copy has only in-frame clones and lacks some. The sample lists under 300,000 clones, 85% occurring once. The receptor's source is a human donor in a cohort sampled during active COVID-19. This chain links TRBV29-1 with TRBJ2-3; 15 bases are shared with TRBD2. Sequenced input: peripheral blood. This chain's CDR3 is CSIGLAGGINTQYF. The CDR3 DNA is TGCAGCATAGGACTAGCGGGAGGGATAAATACGCAGTATTTT.